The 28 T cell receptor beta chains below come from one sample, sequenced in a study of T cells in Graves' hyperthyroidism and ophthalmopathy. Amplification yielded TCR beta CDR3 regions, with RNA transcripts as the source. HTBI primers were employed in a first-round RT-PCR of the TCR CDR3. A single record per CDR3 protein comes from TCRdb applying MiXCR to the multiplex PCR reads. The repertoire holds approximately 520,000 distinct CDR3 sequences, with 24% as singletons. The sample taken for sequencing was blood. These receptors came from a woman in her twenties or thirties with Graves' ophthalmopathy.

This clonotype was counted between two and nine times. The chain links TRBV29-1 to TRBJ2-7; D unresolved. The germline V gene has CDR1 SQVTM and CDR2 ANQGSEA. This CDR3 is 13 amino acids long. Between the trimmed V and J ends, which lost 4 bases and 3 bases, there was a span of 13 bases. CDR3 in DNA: TGCAGCGTTGTAGGGTACAGCGACTACGAGCAGTACTTC. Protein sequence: CSVVGYSDYEQYF.

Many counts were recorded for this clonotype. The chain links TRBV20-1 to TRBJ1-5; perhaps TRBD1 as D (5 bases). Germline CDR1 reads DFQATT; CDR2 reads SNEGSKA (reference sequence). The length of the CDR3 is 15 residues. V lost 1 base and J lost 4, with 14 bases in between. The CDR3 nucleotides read TGCAGTGCTAGAGTGGGGCAGGGAGGGAATCAGCCCCAGCATTTT. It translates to CSARVGQGGNQPQHF.

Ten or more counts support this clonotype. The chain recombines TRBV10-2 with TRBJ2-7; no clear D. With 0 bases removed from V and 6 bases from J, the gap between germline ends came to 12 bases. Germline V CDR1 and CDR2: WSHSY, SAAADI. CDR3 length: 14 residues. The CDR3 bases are TGCGCCAGCAGTGAGTCCAGGCCTTCGGGCGAGCAGTACTTC. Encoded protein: CASSESRPSGEQYF.

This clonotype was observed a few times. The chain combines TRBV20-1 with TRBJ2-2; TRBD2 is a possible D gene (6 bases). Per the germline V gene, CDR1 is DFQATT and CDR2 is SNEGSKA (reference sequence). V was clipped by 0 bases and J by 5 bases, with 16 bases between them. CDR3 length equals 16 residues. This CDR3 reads CSARDRVGEETGELFF. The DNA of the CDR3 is TGCAGTGCTAGAGATCGAGTGGGGGAGGAGACCGGGGAGCTGTTTTTT.

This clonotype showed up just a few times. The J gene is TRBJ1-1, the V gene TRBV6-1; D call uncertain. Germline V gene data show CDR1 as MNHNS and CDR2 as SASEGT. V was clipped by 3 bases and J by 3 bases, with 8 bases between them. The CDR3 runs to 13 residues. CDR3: CASSESWDTEAFF. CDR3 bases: TGTGCCAGCAGTGAGTCTTGGGACACTGAAGCTTTCTTT.

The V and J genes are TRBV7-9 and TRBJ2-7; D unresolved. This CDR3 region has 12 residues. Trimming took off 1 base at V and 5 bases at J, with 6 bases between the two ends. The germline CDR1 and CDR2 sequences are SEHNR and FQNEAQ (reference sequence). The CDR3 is CASSLDRHEQYF. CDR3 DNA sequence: TGTGCCAGCAGCTTAGACCGTCACGAGCAGTACTTC.

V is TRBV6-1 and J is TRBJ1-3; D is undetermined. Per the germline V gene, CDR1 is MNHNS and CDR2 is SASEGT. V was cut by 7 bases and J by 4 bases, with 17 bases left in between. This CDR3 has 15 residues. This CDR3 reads CASIRWESPGNTIYF. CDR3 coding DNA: TGTGCCAGCATCAGGTGGGAGTCTCCCGGAAACACCATATATTTT.

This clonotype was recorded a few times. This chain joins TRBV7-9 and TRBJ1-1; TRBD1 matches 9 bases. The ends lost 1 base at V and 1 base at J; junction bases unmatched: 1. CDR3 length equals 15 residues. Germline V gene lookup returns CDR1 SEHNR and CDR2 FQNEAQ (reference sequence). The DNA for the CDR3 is TGTGCCAGCAGCTTAGAGGACAGGGGGAACACTGAAGCTTTCTTT. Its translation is CASSLEDRGNTEAFF.

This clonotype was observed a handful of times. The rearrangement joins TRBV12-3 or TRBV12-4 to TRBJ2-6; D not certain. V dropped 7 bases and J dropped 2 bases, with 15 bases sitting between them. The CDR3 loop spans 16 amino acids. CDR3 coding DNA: TGTGCCAGCATTCCCACGACCAAGCCTGGGGCCAACGTCCTGACTTTC. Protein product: CASIPTTKPGANVLTF.

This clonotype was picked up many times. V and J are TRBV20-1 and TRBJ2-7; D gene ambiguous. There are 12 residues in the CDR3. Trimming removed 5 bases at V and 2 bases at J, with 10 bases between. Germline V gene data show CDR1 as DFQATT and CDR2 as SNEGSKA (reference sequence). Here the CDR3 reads CSAGVTAYEQYF. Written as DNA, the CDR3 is TGCAGTGCTGGCGTTACAGCCTACGAGCAGTACTTC.

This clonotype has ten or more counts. The CDR3 DNA reads as TGCAGCGTAGACCCTCACGCGGGAAGGACTGAAGCTTTCTTT. Translating gives CSVDPHAGRTEAFF. The V call is TRBV29-1, the J call TRBJ1-1; D remains unclear. Germline CDR1 and CDR2: SQVTM and ANQGSEA. CDR3 size: 14 residues. V was clipped by 6 bases and J by 5 bases, with 19 bases between them.

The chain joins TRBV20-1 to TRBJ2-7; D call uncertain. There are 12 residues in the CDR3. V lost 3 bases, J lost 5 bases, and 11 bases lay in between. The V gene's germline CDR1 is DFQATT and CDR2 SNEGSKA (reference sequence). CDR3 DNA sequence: TGCAGTGCTAGTCCCAGCGTCCACGAGCAGTACTTC. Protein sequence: CSASPSVHEQYF.

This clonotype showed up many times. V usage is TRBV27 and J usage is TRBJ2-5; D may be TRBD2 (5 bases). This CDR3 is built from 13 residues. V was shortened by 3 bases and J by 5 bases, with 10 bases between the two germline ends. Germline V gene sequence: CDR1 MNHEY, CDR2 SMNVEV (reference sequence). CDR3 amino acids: CASSFRGFETQYF. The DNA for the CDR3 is TGTGCCAGCAGTTTCCGGGGATTTGAGACCCAGTACTTC.

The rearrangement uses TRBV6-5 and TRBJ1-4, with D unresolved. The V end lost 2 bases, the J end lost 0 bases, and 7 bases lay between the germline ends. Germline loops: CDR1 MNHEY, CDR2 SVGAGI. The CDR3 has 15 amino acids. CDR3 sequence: CASSYLGPTNEKLFF. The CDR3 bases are TGTGCCAGCAGTTACCTTGGCCCAACTAATGAAAAACTGTTTTTT.

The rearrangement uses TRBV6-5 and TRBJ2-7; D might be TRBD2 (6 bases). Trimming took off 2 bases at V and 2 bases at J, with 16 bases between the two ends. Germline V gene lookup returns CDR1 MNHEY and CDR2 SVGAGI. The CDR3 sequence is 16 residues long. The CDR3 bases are TGTGCCAGCAGTTACGAGGCGGGGCGGCAACCCTACGAGCAGTACTTC. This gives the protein CASSYEAGRQPYEQYF.

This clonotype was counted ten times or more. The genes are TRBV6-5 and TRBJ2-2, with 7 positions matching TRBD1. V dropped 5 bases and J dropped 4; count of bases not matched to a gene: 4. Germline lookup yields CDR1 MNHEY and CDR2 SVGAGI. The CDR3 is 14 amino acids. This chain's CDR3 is CASSPGTVTGELFF. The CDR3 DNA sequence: TGTGCCAGCAGTCCCGGGACAGTCACCGGGGAGCTGTTTTTT.

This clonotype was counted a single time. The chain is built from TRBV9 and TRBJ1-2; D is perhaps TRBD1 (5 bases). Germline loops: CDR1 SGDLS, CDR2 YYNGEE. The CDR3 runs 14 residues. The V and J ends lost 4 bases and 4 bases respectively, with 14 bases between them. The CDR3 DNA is TGTGCCAGCAGCCCAAGCGACAGCGTCTATGGCTACACCTTC. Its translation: CASSPSDSVYGYTF.

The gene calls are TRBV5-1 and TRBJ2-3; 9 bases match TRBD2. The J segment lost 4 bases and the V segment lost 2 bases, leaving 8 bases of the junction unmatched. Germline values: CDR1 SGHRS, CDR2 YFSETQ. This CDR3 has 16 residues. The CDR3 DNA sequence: TGCGCCAGCAGCTTCTTGCGGGGGGGCCGCGCAGATACGCAGTATTTT. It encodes CASSFLRGGRADTQYF.

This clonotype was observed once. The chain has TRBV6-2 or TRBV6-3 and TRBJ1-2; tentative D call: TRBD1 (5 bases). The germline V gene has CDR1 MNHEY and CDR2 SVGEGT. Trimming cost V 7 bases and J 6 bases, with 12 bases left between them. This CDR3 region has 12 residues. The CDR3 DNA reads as TGTGCCAGCACCAATGGGGACCATGGCTACACCTTC. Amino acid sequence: CASTNGDHGYTF.

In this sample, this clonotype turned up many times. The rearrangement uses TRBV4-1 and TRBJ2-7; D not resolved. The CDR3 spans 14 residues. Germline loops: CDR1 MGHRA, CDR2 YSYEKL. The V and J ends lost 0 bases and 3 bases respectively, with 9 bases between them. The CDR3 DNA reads TGCGCCAGCAGCCAAGAGGGGTCCCTCTACGAGCAGTACTTC. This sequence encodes CASSQEGSLYEQYF.

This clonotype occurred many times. CDR3 bases: TGTGCCAGCAGTTACTCGAGTCCGGGACAGGGTAATTCACCCCTCCACTTT. Its protein is CASSYSSPGQGNSPLHF. The chain uses TRBV6-5 and TRBJ1-6, with 9 bases lining up with TRBD1. The V segment lost 0 bases and the J segment 6 bases; nucleotides outside the gene matches: 6. Germline CDR1 is MNHEY and CDR2 is SVGAGI. This CDR3 comprises 17 residues.

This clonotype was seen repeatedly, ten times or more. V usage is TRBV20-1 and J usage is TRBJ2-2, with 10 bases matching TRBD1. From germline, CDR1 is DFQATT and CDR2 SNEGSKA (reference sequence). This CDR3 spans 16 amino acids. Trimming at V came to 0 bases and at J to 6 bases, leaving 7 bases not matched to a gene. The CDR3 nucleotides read TGCAGTGCTAGAGACCCACGGACAGGGGGGTCCGGGGAGCTGTTTTTT. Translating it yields CSARDPRTGGSGELFF.

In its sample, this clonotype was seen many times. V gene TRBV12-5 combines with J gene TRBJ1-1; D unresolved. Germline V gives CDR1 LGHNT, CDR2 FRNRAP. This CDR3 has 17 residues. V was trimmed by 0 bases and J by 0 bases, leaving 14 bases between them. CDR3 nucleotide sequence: TGTGCTAGTGGTTTGGTATTTGGGGAGGTCTTGAACACTGAAGCTTTCTTT. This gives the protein CASGLVFGEVLNTEAFF.

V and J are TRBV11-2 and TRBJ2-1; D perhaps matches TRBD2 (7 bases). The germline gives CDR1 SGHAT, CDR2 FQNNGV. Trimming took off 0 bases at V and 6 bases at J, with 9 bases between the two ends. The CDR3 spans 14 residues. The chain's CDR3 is CASSLEGGRNEQFF. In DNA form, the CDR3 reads TGTGCCAGCAGCTTAGAGGGGGGGCGCAATGAGCAGTTCTTC.

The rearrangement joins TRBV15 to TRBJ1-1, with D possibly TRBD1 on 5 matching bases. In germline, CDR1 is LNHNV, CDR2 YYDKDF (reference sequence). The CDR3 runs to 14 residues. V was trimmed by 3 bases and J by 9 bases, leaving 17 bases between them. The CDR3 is CATSREALDNKAFF. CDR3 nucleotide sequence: TGTGCCACCAGCAGGGAGGCGTTGGACAACAAAGCTTTCTTT.

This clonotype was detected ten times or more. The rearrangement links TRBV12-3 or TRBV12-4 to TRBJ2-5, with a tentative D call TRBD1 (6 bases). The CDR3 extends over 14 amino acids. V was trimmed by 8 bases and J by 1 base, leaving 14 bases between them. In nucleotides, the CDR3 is TGTGCCAGCGGACCGGGGACACTCCAAGAGACCCAGTACTTC. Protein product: CASGPGTLQETQYF.

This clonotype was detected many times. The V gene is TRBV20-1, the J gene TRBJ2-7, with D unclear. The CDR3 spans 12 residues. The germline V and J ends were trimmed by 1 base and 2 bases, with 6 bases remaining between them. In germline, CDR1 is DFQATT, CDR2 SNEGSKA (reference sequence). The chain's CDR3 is CSARAGTYEQYF. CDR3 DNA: TGCAGTGCTAGAGCAGGCACCTACGAGCAGTACTTC.

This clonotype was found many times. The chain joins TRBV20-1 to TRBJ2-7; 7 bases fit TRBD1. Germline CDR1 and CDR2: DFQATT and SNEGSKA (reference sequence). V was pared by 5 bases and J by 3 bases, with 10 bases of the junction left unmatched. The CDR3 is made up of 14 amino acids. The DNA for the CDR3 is TGCAGTGCTCAACATTCGGGGACAGACTACGAGCAGTACTTC. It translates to CSAQHSGTDYEQYF.